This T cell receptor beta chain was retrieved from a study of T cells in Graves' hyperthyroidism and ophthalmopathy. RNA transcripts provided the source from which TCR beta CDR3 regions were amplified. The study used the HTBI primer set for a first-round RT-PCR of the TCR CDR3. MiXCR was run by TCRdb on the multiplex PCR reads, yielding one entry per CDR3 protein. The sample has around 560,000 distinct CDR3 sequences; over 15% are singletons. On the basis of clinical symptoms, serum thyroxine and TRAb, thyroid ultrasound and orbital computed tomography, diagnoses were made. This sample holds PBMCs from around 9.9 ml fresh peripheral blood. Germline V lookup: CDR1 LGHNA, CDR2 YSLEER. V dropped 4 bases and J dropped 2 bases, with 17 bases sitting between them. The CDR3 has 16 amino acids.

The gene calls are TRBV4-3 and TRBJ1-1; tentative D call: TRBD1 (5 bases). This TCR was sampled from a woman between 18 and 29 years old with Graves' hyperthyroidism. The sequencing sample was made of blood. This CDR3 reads CASSLMGPPSNTEAFF. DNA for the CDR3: TGCGCCAGCAGCCTGATGGGGCCCCCGAGTAACACTGAAGCTTTCTTT.